A single sample is the source of the 8 T cell receptor beta chains below, sequenced in a study of T cell responses to AZD1222 COVID-19 vaccine. Measured with immunoSEQ multiplex PCR; TCRdb has only the in-frame clones, and not every one. Of 55,000 to 70,000 clones listed, 75% to 90% are singletons. Specimen: peripheral blood, collected 28 days after the second AZD1222 dose. These receptors were taken from an adult who received the AZD1222 COVID-19 vaccine.

The V and J genes are TRBV5-1 and TRBJ2-3, with 8 bases identical to TRBD2. Unmatched junction bases numbered 2, after V lost 7 bases and J lost 1 base. The length of the CDR3 is 13 residues. CDR1 is SGHRS, CDR2 YFSETQ, per germline. The CDR3, as DNA: TGCGCCAGCGGAGCGGGGGGCACAGATACGCAGTATTTT. Its protein is CASGAGGTDTQYF.

The chain links TRBV21-1 to TRBJ1-1; the D call TRBD1 from the table was never checked on the DNA. TRBV21-1 is a pseudogene locus. The CDR3 totals 17 residues. As DNA, the CDR3 is TGTGCCAGCAGCCCGACCGGGACACGGGGTGTAGGAACTGAAGCTTTCTTT. Translated: CASSPTGTRGVGTEAFF.

The chain has TRBV5-4 and TRBJ1-5; tentative D call: TRBD1 (5 bases). The V and J ends lost 4 bases and 8 bases respectively, with 13 bases between them. The germline V gene encodes CDR1 SGHNT and CDR2 YYREEE (reference sequence). There are 13 residues in the CDR3. CDR3 region: CASSLRGIEPQHF. DNA of the CDR3: TGTGCCAGCAGCCTCCGGGGGATTGAGCCCCAGCATTTT.

The chain links TRBV5-4 to TRBJ2-7; 7 bases map to TRBD1. CDR1 is SGHNT and CDR2 is YYREEE in the germline V gene (reference sequence). After removal of 3 bases from V and 3 bases from J, the junction contained 6 bases not matched to a gene. This CDR3 has 14 residues. This CDR3 reads CASSSKDRNYEQYF. The CDR3, as DNA: TGTGCCAGCAGCTCCAAGGACAGGAACTACGAGCAGTACTTC. Based on the CDR3 plus reference TRBV5-4 and TRBJ2-7, the full variable domain is ETGVTQSPTHLIKTRGQQVTLRCSSQSGHNTVSWYQQALGQGPQFIFQYYREEENGRGNFPPRFSGLQFPNYSSELNVNALELDDSALYLCASSSKDRNYEQYFGPGTRLTVT.

This chain connects TRBV21-1 to TRBJ2-5; TRBD2 reflects the table's D call only, with no check against the DNA. TRBV21-1 is labeled a pseudogene. The CDR3 loop spans 15 amino acids. The CDR3 loop reads CASSGRNSGTLVTNF. For the CDR3, the DNA is TGTGCCAGCAGCGGCCGAAACTCCGGGACTCTAGTCACCAACTTC.

The CDR3 sequence: CASSLDRQGVFF. The CDR3 coding sequence is TGTGCCAGCAGCTTAGATCGACAGGGGGTTTTCTTT. The J gene is TRBJ1-1, the V gene TRBV11-2; 9 bases map to TRBD1. This CDR3 spans 12 amino acids. Germline CDR1 and CDR2: SGHAT and FQNNGV. The junction had 3 bases not matched to a gene; V was cut back by 0 bases and J by 13 bases.

This clone was counted once. V gene TRBV5-1 combines with J gene TRBJ2-7; 8 positions match TRBD1. J gave up 4 bases and V 2 bases, and 5 bases lay outside the gene matches. The CDR3 runs to 14 residues. Germline V gives CDR1 SGHRS, CDR2 YFSETQ. The chain's CDR3 is CASSFGTGRYEQYF. The DNA of the CDR3 is TGCGCCAGCAGCTTCGGGACAGGTCGGTACGAGCAGTACTTC.

V gene TRBV7-2 combines with J gene TRBJ1-4, with 7 bases lining up with TRBD1. V shed 5 bases and J 7 bases; nucleotides not matched to a gene: 7. CDR3 length: 14 amino acids. CDR1 SGHTA and CDR2 FQGNSA come from the germline V gene. The CDR3 DNA is TGTGCCAGCAGCCCAGGGGGAGGAATTGAAAAACTGTTTTTT. As protein: CASSPGGGIEKLFF.